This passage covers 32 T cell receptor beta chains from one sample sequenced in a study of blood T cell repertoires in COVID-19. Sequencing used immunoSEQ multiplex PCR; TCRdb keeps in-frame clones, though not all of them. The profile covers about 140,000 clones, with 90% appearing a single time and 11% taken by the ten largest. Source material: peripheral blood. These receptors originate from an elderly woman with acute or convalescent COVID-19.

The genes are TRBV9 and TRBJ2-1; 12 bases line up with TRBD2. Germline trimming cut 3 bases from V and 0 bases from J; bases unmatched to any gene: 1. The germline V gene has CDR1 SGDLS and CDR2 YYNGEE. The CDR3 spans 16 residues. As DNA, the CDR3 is TGTGCCAGCAGCGGGACTAGCGGGGACTCCTACAATGAGCAGTTCTTC. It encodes CASSGTSGDSYNEQFF.

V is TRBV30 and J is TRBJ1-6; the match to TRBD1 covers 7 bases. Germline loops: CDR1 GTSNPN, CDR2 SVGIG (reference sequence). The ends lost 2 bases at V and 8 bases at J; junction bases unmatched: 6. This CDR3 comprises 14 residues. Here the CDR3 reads CAWSIRGRYSPLHF. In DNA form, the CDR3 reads TGTGCCTGGAGTATTAGGGGGCGATATTCACCCCTCCACTTT.

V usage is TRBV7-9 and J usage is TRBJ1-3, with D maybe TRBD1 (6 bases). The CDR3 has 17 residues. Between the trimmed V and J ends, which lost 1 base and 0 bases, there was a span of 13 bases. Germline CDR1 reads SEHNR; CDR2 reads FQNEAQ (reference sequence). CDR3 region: CASSLVPGHLSGNTIYF. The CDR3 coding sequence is TGTGCCAGCAGCTTAGTACCGGGACACCTCTCTGGAAACACCATATATTTT.

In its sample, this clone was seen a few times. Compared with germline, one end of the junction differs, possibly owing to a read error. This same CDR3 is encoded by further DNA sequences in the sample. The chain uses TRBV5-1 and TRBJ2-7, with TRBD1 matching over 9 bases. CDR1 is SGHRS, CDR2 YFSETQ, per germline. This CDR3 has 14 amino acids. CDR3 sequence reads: CASSPTGGSDEQYF. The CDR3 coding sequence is TGCGCCAGCAGCCCAACAGGGGGCTCCGACGAGCAGTACTTC.

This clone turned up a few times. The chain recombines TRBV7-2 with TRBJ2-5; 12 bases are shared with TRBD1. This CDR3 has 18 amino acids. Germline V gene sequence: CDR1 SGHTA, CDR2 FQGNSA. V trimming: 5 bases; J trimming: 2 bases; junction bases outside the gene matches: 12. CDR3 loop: CASSAGTGGSVEQETQYF. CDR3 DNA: TGTGCCAGCAGCGCCGGGACAGGGGGCTCCGTCGAGCAAGAGACCCAGTACTTC.

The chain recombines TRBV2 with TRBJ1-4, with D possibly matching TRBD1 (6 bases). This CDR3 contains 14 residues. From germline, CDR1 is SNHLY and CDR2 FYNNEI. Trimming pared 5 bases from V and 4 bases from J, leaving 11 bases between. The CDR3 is CASSTDSVNEKLFF. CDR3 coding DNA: TGTGCCAGCAGTACGGACAGCGTTAATGAAAAACTGTTTTTT.

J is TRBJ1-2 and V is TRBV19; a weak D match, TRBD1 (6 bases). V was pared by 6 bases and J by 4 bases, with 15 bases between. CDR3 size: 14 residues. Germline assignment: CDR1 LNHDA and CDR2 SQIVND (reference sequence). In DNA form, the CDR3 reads TGTGCCAGTAGACCCCACAGGGAAATCTATGGCTACACCTTC. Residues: CASRPHREIYGYTF.

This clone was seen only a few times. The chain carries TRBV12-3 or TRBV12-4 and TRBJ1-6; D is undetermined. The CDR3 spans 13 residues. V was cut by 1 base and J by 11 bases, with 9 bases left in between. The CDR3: CASSLEAGTPLHF. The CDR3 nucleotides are TGTGCCAGCAGTTTAGAGGCGGGAACACCCCTCCACTTT.

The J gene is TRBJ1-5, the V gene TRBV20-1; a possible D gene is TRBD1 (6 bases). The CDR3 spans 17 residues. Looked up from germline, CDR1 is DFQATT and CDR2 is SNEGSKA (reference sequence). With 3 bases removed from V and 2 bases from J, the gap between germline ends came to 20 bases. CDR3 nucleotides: TGCAGTGCTAGTGCACATCGTCCACAGGGAGGCAATCAGCCCCAGCATTTT. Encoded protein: CSASAHRPQGGNQPQHF.

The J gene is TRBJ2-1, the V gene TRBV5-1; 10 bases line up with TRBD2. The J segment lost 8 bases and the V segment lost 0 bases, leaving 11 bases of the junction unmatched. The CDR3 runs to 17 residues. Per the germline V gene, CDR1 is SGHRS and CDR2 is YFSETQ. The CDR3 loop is CASSLAPFASGGHEQFF. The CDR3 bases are TGCGCCAGCAGCTTGGCCCCCTTCGCTAGCGGGGGACATGAGCAGTTCTTC.

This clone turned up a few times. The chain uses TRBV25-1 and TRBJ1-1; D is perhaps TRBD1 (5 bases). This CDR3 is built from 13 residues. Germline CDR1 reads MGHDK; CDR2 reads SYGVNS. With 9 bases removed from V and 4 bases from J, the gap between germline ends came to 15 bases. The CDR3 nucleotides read TGTGCCAGTAAGCGGGGGGGGAGCACTGAAGCTTTCTTT. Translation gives CASKRGGSTEAFF.

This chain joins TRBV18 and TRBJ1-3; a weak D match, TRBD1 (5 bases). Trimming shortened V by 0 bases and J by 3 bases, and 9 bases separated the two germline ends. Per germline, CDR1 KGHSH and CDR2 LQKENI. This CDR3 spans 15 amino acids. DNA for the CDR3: TGTGCCAGCTCACCACCCTCAGGGCATGGAAACACCATATATTTT. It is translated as CASSPPSGHGNTIYF.

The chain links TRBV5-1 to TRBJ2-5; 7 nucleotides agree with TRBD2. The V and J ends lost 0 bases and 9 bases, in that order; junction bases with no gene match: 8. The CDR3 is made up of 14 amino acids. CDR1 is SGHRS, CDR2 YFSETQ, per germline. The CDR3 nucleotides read TGCGCCAGCAGCTTGGAGCTAGCGGCCGGGGCCCAGTACTTC. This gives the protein CASSLELAAGAQYF.

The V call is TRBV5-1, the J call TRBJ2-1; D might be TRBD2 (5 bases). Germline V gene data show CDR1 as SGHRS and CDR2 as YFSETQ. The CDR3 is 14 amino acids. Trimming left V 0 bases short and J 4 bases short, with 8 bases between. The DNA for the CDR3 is TGCGCCAGCAGCTTGGCCGGGGAATACAATGAGCAGTTCTTC. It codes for CASSLAGEYNEQFF. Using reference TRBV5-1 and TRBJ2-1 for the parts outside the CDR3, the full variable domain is KAGVTQTPRYLIKTRGQQVTLSCSPISGHRSVSWYQQTPGQGLQFLFEYFSETQRNKGNFPGRFSGRQFSNSRSEMNVSTLELGDSALYLCASSLAGEYNEQFFGPGTRLTVL.

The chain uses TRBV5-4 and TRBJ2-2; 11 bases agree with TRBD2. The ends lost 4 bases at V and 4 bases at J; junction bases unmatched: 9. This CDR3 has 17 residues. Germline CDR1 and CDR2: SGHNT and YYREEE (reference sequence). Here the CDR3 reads CASSEASGGPPTGELFF. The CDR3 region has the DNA TGTGCCAGCAGCGAAGCTAGCGGGGGGCCCCCCACCGGGGAGCTGTTTTTT.

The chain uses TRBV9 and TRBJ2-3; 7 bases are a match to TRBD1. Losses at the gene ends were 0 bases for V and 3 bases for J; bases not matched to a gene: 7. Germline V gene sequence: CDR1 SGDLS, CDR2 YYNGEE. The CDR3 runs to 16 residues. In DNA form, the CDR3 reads TGTGCCAGCAGCGTAGCACCCCAGACAGGGACAGATACGCAGTATTTT. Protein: CASSVAPQTGTDTQYF.

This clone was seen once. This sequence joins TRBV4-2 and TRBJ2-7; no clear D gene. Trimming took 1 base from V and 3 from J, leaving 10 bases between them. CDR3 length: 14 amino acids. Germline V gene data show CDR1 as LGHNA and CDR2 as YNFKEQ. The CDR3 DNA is TGTGCCAGCAGCCAAGGGCAGGCAAACTACGAGCAGTACTTC. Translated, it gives CASSQGQANYEQYF.

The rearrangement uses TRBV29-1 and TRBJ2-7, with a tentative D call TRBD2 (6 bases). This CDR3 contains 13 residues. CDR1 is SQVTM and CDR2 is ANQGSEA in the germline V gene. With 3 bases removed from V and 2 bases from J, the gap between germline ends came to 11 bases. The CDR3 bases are TGCAGCGTTGAGTGGGGGGATCCCTACGAGCAGTACTTC. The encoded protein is CSVEWGDPYEQYF.

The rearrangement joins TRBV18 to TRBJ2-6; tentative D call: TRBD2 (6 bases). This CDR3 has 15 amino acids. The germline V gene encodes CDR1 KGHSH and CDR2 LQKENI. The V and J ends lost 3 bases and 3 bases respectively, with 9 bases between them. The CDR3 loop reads CASSPQGLGANVLTF. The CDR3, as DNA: TGTGCCAGCTCACCCCAGGGACTTGGGGCCAACGTCCTGACTTTC.

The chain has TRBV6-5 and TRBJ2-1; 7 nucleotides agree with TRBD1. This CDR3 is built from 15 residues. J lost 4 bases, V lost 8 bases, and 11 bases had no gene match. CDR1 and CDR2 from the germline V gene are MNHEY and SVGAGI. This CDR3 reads CASAPGTDLYNEQFF. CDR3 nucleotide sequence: TGTGCCAGCGCCCCCGGGACAGATTTATACAATGAGCAGTTCTTC.

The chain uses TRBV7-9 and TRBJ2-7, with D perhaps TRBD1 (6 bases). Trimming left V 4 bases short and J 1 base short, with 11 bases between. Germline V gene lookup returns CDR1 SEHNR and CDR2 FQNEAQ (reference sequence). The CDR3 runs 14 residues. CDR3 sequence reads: CASSSSTGSYEQYF. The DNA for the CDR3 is TGTGCCAGCAGCTCATCTACAGGGTCCTACGAGCAGTACTTC. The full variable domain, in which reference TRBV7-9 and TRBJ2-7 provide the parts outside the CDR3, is DTGVSQNPRHKITKRGQNVTFRCDPISEHNRLYWYRQTLGQGPEFLTYFQNEAQLEKSRLLSDRFSAERPKGSFSTLEIQRTEQGDSAMYLCASSSSTGSYEQYFGPGTRLTVT.

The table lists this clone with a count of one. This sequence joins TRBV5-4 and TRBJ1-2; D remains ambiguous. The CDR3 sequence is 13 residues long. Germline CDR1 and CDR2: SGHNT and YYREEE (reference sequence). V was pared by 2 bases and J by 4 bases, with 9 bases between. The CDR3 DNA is TGTGCCAGCAGCTTTTCGGGGAGCTATGGCTACACCTTC. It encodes CASSFSGSYGYTF.

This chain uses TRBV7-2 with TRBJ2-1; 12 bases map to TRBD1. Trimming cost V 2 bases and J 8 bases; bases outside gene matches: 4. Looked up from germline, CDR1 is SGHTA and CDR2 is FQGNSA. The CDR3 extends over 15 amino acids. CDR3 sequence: CASSLKGQGAYEQFF. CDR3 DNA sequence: TGTGCCAGCAGCTTAAAGGGACAGGGGGCTTATGAGCAGTTCTTC.

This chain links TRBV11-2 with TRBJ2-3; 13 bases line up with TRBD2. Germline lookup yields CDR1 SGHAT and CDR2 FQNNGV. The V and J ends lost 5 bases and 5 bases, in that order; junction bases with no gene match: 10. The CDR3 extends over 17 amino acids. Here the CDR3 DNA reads TGTGCCAGCAGCAGGACTAGCGGGGGACCCGGGAAAGATACGCAGTATTTT. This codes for CASSRTSGGPGKDTQYF.

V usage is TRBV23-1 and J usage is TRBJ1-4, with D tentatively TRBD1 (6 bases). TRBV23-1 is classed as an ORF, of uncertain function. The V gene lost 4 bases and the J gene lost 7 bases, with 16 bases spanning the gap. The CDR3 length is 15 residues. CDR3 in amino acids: CASSLSGWGREKLFF. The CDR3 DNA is TGCGCCAGCAGTCTTTCCGGTTGGGGGCGTGAAAAACTGTTTTTT.

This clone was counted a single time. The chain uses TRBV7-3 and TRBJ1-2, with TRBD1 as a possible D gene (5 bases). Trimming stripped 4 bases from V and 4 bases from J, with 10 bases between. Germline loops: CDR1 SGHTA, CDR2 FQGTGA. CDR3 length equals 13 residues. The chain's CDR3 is CASSSQVGYGYTF. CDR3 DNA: TGTGCCAGCAGCTCACAGGTTGGCTATGGCTACACCTTC.

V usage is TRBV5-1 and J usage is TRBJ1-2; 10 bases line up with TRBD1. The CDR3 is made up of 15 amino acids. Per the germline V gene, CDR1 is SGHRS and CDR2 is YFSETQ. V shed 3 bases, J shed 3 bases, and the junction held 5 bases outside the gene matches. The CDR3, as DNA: TGCGCCAGCAGCTACGGGGGGACAGGGGACTATGGCTACACCTTC. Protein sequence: CASSYGGTGDYGYTF.

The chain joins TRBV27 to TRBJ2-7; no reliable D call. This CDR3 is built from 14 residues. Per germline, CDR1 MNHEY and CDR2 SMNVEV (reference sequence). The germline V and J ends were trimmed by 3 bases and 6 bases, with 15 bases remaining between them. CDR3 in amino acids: CASSLSTTGGEQYF. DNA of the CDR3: TGTGCCAGCAGTTTGAGCACGACGGGTGGCGAGCAGTACTTC.

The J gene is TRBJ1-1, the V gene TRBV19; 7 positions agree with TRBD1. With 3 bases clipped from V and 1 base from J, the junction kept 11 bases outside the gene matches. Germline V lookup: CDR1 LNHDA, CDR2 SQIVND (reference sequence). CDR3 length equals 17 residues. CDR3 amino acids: CASSMNRGQYGNTEAFF. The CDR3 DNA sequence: TGTGCCAGTAGTATGAATAGGGGGCAATATGGGAACACTGAAGCTTTCTTT.

Written as DNA, the CDR3 is TGCAGTGCTAGTTCGGGGAACACTGAAGCTTTCTTT. It translates to CSASSGNTEAFF. The gene calls are TRBV20-1 and TRBJ1-1; D is unresolved. CDR1 is DFQATT and CDR2 is SNEGSKA in the germline V gene (reference sequence). Trimming left V 3 bases short and J 1 base short, with 6 bases between. The CDR3 extends over 12 amino acids.

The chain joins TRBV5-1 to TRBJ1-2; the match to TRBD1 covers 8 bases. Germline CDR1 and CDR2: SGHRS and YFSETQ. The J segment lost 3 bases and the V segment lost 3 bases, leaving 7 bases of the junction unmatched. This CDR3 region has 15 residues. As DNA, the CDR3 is TGCGCCAGCAGCTACTTCCAGGGGGCCCACTATGGCTACACCTTC. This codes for CASSYFQGAHYGYTF.

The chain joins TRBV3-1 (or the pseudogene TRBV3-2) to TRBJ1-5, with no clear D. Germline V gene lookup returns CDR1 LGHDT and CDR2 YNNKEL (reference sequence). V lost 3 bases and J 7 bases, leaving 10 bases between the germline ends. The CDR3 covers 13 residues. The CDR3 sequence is CASSQRAEQPQHF. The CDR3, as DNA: TGTGCCAGCAGCCAGAGGGCTGAACAGCCCCAGCATTTT.